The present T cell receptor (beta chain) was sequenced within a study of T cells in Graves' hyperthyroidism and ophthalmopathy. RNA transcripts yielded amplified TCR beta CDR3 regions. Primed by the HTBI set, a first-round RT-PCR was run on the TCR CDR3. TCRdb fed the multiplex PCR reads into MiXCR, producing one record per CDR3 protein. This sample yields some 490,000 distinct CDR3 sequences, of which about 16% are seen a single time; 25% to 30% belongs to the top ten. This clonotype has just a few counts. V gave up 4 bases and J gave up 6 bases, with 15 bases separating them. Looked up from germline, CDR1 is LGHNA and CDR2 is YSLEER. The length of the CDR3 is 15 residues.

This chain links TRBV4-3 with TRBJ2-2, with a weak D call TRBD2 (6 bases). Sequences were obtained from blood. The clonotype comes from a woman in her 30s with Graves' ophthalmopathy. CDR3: CASSRGTLGSGELFF. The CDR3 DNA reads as TGCGCCAGCAGCCGCGGGACTTTGGGATCCGGGGAGCTGTTTTTT.